One sample yielded the 18 T cell receptor beta chains listed below, sequenced in a study of identifying expanded T cells in peripheral blood. Profiling relied on immunoSEQ multiplex PCR, and the TCRdb table lists in-frame clones only, not all of them. The sample lists about 86,000 clones, around 90% occurring once. Material for sequencing was blood. The receptors were gathered from a person aged 18 to 75 in good health.

J is TRBJ2-1 and V is TRBV19, with D perhaps given as TRBD1 or TRBD2 (5 bases each). This CDR3 spans 15 amino acids. V shed 6 bases and J shed 5 bases, with 17 bases lying between them. Germline V CDR1 and CDR2: LNHDA, SQIVND (reference sequence). The CDR3 reads CASSRPGTGHNEQFF. The CDR3 nucleotides read TGTGCCAGTAGCCGCCCCGGGACGGGGCACAATGAGCAGTTCTTC.

This rearrangement joins TRBV30 to TRBJ1-6; D may be TRBD1 (5 bases). Germline lookup yields CDR1 GTSNPN and CDR2 SVGIG (reference sequence). V lost 1 base to trimming and J lost 11 bases, with 12 bases between them. This CDR3 has 13 amino acids. The CDR3 loop reads CAWSAGGGPPLHF. Written as DNA, the CDR3 is TGTGCCTGGAGTGCGGGGGGGGGTCCACCCCTCCACTTT.

The V gene is TRBV10-3, the J gene TRBJ2-7; 9 positions match TRBD2. The CDR3 consists of 14 residues. The germline V gene has CDR1 ENHRY and CDR2 SYGVKD. After removal of 6 bases from V and 6 bases from J, the junction contained 9 bases not matched to a gene. The CDR3 here is CAISRLAESSEQYF. The CDR3 DNA follows: TGTGCCATCAGCAGACTAGCGGAGTCTAGCGAGCAGTACTTC.

This chain connects TRBV7-2 to TRBJ2-7; D is unclear. The V gene lost 1 base and the J gene lost 6 bases, with 7 bases spanning the gap. Germline V gives CDR1 SGHTA, CDR2 FQGNSA. The CDR3 runs to 12 residues. CDR3 loop: CASSLDTVEQYF. As DNA, the CDR3 is TGTGCCAGCAGCTTAGACACTGTCGAGCAGTACTTC.

This sequence joins TRBV18 and TRBJ2-6, with TRBD1 as a possible D gene (5 bases). The V end lost 3 bases, the J end lost 2 bases, and 5 bases lay between the germline ends. The germline V gene has CDR1 KGHSH and CDR2 LQKENI. The CDR3 totals 14 residues. Written as DNA, the CDR3 is TGTGCCAGCTCACCGGGGCCTGGGGCCAACGTCCTGACTTTC. Translation gives CASSPGPGANVLTF.

J is TRBJ2-5 and V is TRBV5-4; tentatively, D is TRBD2 (6 bases). The J call could be wrong; TRBJ2-7 is a better fit for the DNA end. CDR1 and CDR2 from the germline V gene are SGHNT and YYREEE (reference sequence). This CDR3 contains 15 residues. The CDR3 here is CASSRLVGGPYEQYF. In DNA, the CDR3 is TGTGCCAGCAGCCGACTAGTAGGTGGGCCCTACGAGCAGTACTTC.

V and J are TRBV6-1 and TRBJ1-1; weak D call: TRBD1 (6 bases). The germline V gene encodes CDR1 MNHNS and CDR2 SASEGT. The V end was cut by 7 bases, the J end by 3 bases, with 9 bases between. This CDR3 is 12 amino acids long. The CDR3 spells CASTGEDTEAFF. The CDR3 DNA is TGTGCCAGCACAGGGGAAGACACTGAAGCTTTCTTT.

The chain couples TRBV4-3 to TRBJ2-3; 10 nucleotides agree with TRBD2. The germline gives CDR1 LGHNA, CDR2 YSLEER. This CDR3 spans 19 amino acids. V lost 0 bases, J lost 5 bases, and 14 bases stayed unmatched. In DNA, the CDR3 is TGCGCCAGCAGCCAAGACACCCAACCTAGCGGGAGTTATGTAGATACGCAGTATTTT. Amino acids: CASSQDTQPSGSYVDTQYF.

The rearrangement joins TRBV2 to TRBJ2-4; D may match TRBD1 or TRBD2 (5 bases each). CDR3 length: 14 amino acids. V lost 3 bases, J lost 1 base, and 7 bases lay in between. Germline V gene lookup returns CDR1 SNHLY and CDR2 FYNNEI. The CDR3 DNA is TGTGCCAGCAGTGATTGGGGGGCCAAAAACATTCAGTACTTC. Translated: CASSDWGAKNIQYF.

The chain combines TRBV7-7 with TRBJ1-6, with D unclear. Trimming removed 5 bases at V and 5 bases at J, with 7 bases between. CDR1 is SSHAT and CDR2 is FNYEAQ in the germline V gene (reference sequence). The CDR3 runs 13 residues. CDR3 loop: CASSPGHNSPLHF. CDR3 sequence (DNA): TGTGCCAGCAGCCCCGGTCATAATTCACCCCTCCACTTT. Looking up the rest from reference TRBV7-7 and TRBJ1-6 gives the full variable domain: GAGVSQSPRYKVTKRGQDVTLRCDPISSHATLYWYQQALGQGPEFLTYFNYEAQPDKSGLPSDRFSAERPEGSISTLTIQRTEQRDSAMYRCASSPGHNSPLHFGNGTRLTVT.

J is TRBJ1-1 and V is TRBV5-1; D is perhaps TRBD1 (5 bases). Germline V gene lookup returns CDR1 SGHRS and CDR2 YFSETQ. Trimming left V 6 bases short and J 0 bases short, with 12 bases between. The length of the CDR3 is 14 residues. The CDR3 sequence is CASNPGTVNTEAFF. CDR3 sequence (DNA): TGCGCCAGCAACCCAGGGACGGTGAACACTGAAGCTTTCTTT.

This chain uses TRBV6-6 with TRBJ1-3; D gene ambiguous. CDR1 and CDR2 from the germline V gene are MNHNY and SVGAGI (reference sequence). CDR3 length: 14 amino acids. Trimming took 2 bases from V and 0 from J, leaving 5 bases between them. CDR3 sequence reads: CASSYAVSGNTIYF. In nucleotides, the CDR3 is TGTGCCAGCAGTTACGCAGTCTCTGGAAACACCATATATTTT.

The J gene is TRBJ2-2, the V gene TRBV10-3, with D unclear. The CDR3 is 14 amino acids. With 7 bases removed from V and 0 bases from J, the gap between germline ends came to 9 bases. The germline V gene has CDR1 ENHRY and CDR2 SYGVKD. CDR3 sequence: CAIKGQPNTGELFF. The CDR3 DNA sequence: TGTGCCATCAAGGGTCAGCCGAACACCGGGGAGCTGTTTTTT.

This chain links TRBV11-3 with TRBJ2-1; weak D call: TRBD2 (6 bases). Trimming shortened V by 5 bases and J by 5 bases, and 22 bases separated the two germline ends. The CDR3 totals 17 residues. Germline V gene lookup returns CDR1 SGHNT and CDR2 YENEEA. The CDR3 loop reads CASSPVPSPGDHNEQFF. Here the CDR3 DNA reads TGTGCCAGCAGCCCCGTCCCGTCCCCGGGGGACCACAATGAGCAGTTCTTC.

The genes are TRBV2 and TRBJ1-6; D is undetermined. The CDR3 spans 11 residues. Trimming cost V 6 bases and J 10 bases, with 7 bases left between them. CDR1 SNHLY and CDR2 FYNNEI come from the germline V gene. The CDR3 sequence is CASSPVSPLHF. The CDR3, as DNA: TGTGCCAGCAGCCCTGTATCACCCCTCCACTTT. Combining the CDR3 with reference TRBV2 and TRBJ1-6 gives the whole variable domain EPEVTQTPSHQVTQMGQEVILRCVPISNHLYFYWYRQILGQKVEFLVSFYNNEISEKSEIFDDQFSVERPDGSNFTLKIRSTKLEDSAMYFCASSPVSPLHFGNGTRLTVT.

The J gene is TRBJ1-2, the V gene TRBV5-1, with D possibly TRBD1 on 5 matching bases. Germline V CDR1 and CDR2: SGHRS, YFSETQ. The CDR3 consists of 15 residues. V was pared by 2 bases and J by 2 bases, with 13 bases between. The CDR3 loop reads CASSLGGRENYGYTF. In DNA, the CDR3 is TGCGCCAGCAGCTTAGGCGGCAGGGAAAACTATGGCTACACCTTC. The full variable domain, in which reference TRBV5-1 and TRBJ1-2 provide the parts outside the CDR3, is KAGVTQTPRYLIKTRGQQVTLSCSPISGHRSVSWYQQTPGQGLQFLFEYFSETQRNKGNFPGRFSGRQFSNSRSEMNVSTLELGDSALYLCASSLGGRENYGYTFGSGTRLTVV.

Written as DNA, the CDR3 is TGTGCCAGCAGAGAAACAGGGACGGGTGGAAACACCATATATTTT. This codes for CASRETGTGGNTIYF. The genes are TRBV2 and TRBJ1-3, with TRBD1 as a possible D gene (6 bases). The germline CDR1 and CDR2 sequences are SNHLY and FYNNEI. The CDR3 consists of 15 residues. The V gene lost 6 bases and the J gene lost 3 bases, with 15 bases spanning the gap.

The chain uses TRBV4-2 and TRBJ2-5; D unresolved. V was shortened by 1 base and J by 5 bases, with 8 bases between the two germline ends. Germline-derived CDR1 and CDR2 are LGHNA and YNFKEQ. CDR3 length: 13 amino acids. CDR3 region: CASSQGSGETQYF. CDR3 in DNA: TGTGCCAGCAGCCAAGGATCCGGGGAGACCCAGTACTTC.